This is a list of T cell receptor beta chains from one sample in a study of blood T cell repertoires in COVID-19. Using immunoSEQ multiplex PCR, the repertoire was profiled, and TCRdb retains in-frame clones only, with some absent. Here the sample spans 200,000 to 300,000 clones, over 80% being singletons. Sequenced sample: peripheral blood. These receptors were collected from a man aged 25-45 years who had recovered from COVID-19. The CDR3 runs from the conserved cysteine through the conserved F or W. D genes are given only for firm matches. Clone sizes are given selectively: once, few, many, or a class where the clone is expanded.

>TRBD2|-|TRBJ2-7|TRBV4-2
TGTGCCAGCAGCCAAGATGCTAACAGTAGGGACTACCAGTACTTC
CASSQDANSRDYQYF
>TRBD1|-|TRBJ1-1|TRBV4-2
TGTGCCAGCAGGATCGTGGTTAGGCAGGGGGCTATGAACACTGAAGCTTTCTTT
CASRIVVRQGAMNTEAFF
>-|-|TRBJ2-1|TRBV3-1/TRBV3-2
TGTGCCAGCAGCCAAGTCAGGGGCCGGTTACAGTTCTTC
CASSQVRGRLQFF
>-|-|TRBJ1-1|TRBV12-3/TRBV12-4
TGTGCCAGCAGTTTTCGGAACACTGAAGCTTTCTTT
CASSFRNTEAFF
>-|-|TRBJ2-2|TRBV18
TGTGCCAGCTCACCAGCTTGGGGGCCCGGGGAGCTGTTTTTT
CASSPAWGPGELFF
>TRBD1|few|TRBJ2-2|TRBV5-1
TGCGCCAGCAGCCCGCGGACAGGGGTGTCAACCGGGGAGCTGTTTTTT
CASSPRTGVSTGELFF
>-|-|TRBJ1-2|TRBV6-2/TRBV6-3
TGTGCCAGCAGTTACTATCTAGGGGGAAATGGCTACACCTTC
CASSYYLGGNGYTF
>TRBD1|-|TRBJ2-2|TRBV5-5
TGTGCCAGCAGCCGAACCGGGACAGGGAGGACCGGGGAGCTGTTTTTT
CASSRTGTGRTGELFF
>-|-|TRBJ1-2|TRBV5-1
TGCGCCAGCAGCCCAGGGGAGGGGGTTGATGGCTACACCTTC
CASSPGEGVDGYTF
>-|-|TRBJ1-1|TRBV2
TGTGCCAGCAGCTGGACACCTGGAGAGAGCACTGAAGCTTTCTTT
CASSWTPGESTEAFF
>-|-|TRBJ2-1|TRBV3-1/TRBV3-2
TGTGCCAGCAGTCCTGGATCGGGGGTTTGGAATGAGCAGTTCTTC
CASSPGSGVWNEQFF
>TRBD1|-|TRBJ2-1|TRBV29-1
TGCAGCGTTGACCACGGACAGGGAGAAAATGAGCAGTTCTTC
CSVDHGQGENEQFF
>TRBD1|-|TRBJ2-2|TRBV12-5
TGTGCTAGTGGTATCTCAGGGGGAAAAGACACCGGGGAGCTGTTTTTT
CASGISGGKDTGELFF
>TRBD1|many|TRBJ2-7|TRBV2
TGTGCCAGCAGTGAAGGGGTTGGAGACAGGGTCTACGAGCAGTACTTC
CASSEGVGDRVYEQYF
>-|few|TRBJ1-5|TRBV3-1/TRBV3-2
TGTGCCAGCAGCCAAGATCCGGGGACTTATCAGCCCCAGCATTTT
CASSQDPGTYQPQHF
>-|-|TRBJ1-1|TRBV11-2
TGTGCCAGCAGCTTACCGATGGGTCGAGGCACTGAAGCTTTCTTT
CASSLPMGRGTEAFF
>-|-|TRBJ2-7|TRBV19
TGTGCCAGTAGTATTGGGGGAGGAACCTACGAGCAGTACTTC
CASSIGGGTYEQYF
>-|-|TRBJ2-5|TRBV2
TGTGCCAGCAGTGGATCCAGGGAAGAGACCCAGTACTTC
CASSGSREETQYF
>TRBD2|-|TRBJ2-7|TRBV5-6
TGTGCCAGCAGCCCCCTAGCGGGGGACCAGGGGCTATACGAGCAGTACTTC
CASSPLAGDQGLYEQYF
>-|-|TRBJ2-3|TRBV5-1
TGCGCCAGCAGCGGAGGGCTAGCGCTCACAGATACGCAGTATTTT
CASSGGLALTDTQYF
>-|-|TRBJ2-3|TRBV6-6
TGTGCCACCTGGGGCCCCGACACAGATACGCAGTATTTT
CATWGPDTDTQYF
>-|-|TRBJ1-6|TRBV9
TGTGCCAGCAGCGTAGGGAGCAATTCACCCCTCCACTTT
CASSVGSNSPLHF
>-|-|TRBJ1-2|TRBV5-5
TGTGCCAGCAGCCCGTCGGACATCTTAAGCTATGGCTACACCTTC
CASSPSDILSYGYTF
>-|-|TRBJ2-3|TRBV13
TGTGCCAGCAGCTTAGTCGGCAGCGACCCGGATACGCAGTATTTT
CASSLVGSDPDTQYF